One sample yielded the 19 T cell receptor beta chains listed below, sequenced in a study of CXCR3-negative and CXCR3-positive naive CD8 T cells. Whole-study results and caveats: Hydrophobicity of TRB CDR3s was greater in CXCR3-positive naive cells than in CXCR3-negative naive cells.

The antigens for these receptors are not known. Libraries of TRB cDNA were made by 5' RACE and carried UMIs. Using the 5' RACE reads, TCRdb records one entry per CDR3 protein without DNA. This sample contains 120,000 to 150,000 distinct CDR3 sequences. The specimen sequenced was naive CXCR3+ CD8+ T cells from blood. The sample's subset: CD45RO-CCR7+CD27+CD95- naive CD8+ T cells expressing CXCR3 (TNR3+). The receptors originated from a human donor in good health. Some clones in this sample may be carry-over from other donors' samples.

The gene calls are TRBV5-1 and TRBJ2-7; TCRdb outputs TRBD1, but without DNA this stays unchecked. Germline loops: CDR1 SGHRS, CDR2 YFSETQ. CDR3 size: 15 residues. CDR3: CASRAGQGSPYEQYF.

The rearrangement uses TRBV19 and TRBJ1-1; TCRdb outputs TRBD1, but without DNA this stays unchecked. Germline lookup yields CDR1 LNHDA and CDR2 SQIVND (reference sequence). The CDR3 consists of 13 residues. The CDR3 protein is CASRRTMNTEAFF.

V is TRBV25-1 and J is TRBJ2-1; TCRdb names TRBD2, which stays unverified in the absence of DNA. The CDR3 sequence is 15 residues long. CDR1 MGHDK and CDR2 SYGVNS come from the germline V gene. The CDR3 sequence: CASGDLPGVNNEQFF.

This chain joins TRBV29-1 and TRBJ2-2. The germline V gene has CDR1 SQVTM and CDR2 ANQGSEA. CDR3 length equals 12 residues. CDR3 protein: CSVYPNTGELFF.

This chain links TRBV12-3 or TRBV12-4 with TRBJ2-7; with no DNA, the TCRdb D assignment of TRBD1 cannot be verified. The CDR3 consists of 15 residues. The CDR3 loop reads CASSLTGQGYYEQYF.

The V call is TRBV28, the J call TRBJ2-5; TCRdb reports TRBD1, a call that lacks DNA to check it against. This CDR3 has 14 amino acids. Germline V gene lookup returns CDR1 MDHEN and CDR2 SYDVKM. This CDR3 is CASSDRGNGETQYF.

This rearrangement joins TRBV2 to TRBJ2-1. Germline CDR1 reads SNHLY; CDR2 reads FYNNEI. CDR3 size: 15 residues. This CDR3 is CASSEGQSSYNEQFF.

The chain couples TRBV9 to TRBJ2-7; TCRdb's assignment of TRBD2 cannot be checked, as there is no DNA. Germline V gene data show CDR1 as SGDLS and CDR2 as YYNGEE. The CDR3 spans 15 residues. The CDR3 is CASSVSGGGVNEQYF.

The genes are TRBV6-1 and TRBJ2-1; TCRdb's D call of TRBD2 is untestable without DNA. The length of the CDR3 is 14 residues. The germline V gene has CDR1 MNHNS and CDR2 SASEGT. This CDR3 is CASSEAGGYNEQFF.

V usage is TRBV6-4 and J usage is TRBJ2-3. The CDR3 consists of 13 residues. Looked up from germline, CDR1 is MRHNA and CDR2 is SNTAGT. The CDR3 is CASSDQNTDTQYF.

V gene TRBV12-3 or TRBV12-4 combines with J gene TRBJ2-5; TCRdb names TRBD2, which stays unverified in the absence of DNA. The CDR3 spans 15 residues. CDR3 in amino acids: CASSSLAGEAETQYF.

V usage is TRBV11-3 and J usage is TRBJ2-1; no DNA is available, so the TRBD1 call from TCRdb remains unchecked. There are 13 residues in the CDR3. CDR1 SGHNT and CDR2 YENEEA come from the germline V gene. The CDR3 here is CASSWREGDEQFF.

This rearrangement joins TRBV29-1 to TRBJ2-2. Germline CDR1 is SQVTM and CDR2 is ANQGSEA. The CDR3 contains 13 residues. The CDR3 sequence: CSVAVPNTGELFF.

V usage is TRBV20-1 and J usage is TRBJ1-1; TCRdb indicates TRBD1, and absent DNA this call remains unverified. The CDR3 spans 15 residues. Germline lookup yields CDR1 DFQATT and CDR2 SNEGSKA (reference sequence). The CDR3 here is CSAGQGANMNTEAFF.

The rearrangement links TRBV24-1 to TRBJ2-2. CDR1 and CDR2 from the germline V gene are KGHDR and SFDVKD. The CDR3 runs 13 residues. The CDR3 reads CATSDRNTGELFF.

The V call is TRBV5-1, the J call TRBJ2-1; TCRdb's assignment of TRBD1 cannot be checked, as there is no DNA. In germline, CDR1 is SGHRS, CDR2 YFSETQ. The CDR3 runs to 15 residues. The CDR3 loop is CASSQGQGVYDEQFF.

The CDR3 loop reads CAARDAPQETQYF. This chain connects TRBV5-1 to TRBJ2-5; no DNA is available, so the TRBD1 call from TCRdb remains unchecked. The CDR3 runs to 13 residues. The germline V gene encodes CDR1 SGHRS and CDR2 YFSETQ.

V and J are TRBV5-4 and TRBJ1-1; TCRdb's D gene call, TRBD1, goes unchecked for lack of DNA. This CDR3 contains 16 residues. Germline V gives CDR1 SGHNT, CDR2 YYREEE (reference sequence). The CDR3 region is CASRFGQGGMNTEAFF.

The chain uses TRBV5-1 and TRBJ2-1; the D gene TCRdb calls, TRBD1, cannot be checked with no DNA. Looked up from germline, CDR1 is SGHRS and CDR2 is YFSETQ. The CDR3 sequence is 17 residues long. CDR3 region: CASSSYSSDLGANEQFF.